Presented here are 13 T cell receptor beta chains from one specimen sequenced in a study of blood T cell repertoires in COVID-19. Profiling relied on immunoSEQ multiplex PCR, and the TCRdb table lists in-frame clones only, not all of them. The sample yields approximately 61,000 clones, just under 85% seen once. The material sequenced was peripheral blood. The receptors shown here come from a man between 65 and 80 years old with acute or convalescent COVID-19.

The gene calls are TRBV2 and TRBJ1-5; 9 bases are shared with TRBD1. The germline CDR1 and CDR2 sequences are SNHLY and FYNNEI. The CDR3 has 16 residues. V lost 4 bases and J lost 7; bases outside the gene matches: 11. The CDR3 DNA reads as TGTGCCAGCAGTGGGTACGGGACAGGGTTGGGGCAGCCCCAGCATTTT. It specifies CASSGYGTGLGQPQHF.

The chain uses TRBV3-1 (or the pseudogene TRBV3-2) and TRBJ2-2, with 10 bases matching TRBD2. CDR3 size: 19 residues. Germline CDR1 and CDR2: LGHDT and YNNKEL (reference sequence). The trim removed 0 bases at V and 8 bases at J, leaving 15 bases unmatched. CDR3 loop: CASSQDERETSGVQGELFF. Here the CDR3 DNA reads TGTGCCAGCAGCCAAGATGAGCGGGAAACTAGCGGGGTACAGGGGGAGCTGTTTTTT.

The chain combines TRBV6-5 with TRBJ2-2; D gene uncertain. Germline V lookup: CDR1 MNHEY, CDR2 SVGAGI. This CDR3 has 13 residues. The V gene lost 0 bases and the J gene lost 4 bases, with 3 bases spanning the gap. The CDR3 is CASSYSSTGELFF. CDR3 nucleotides: TGTGCCAGCAGTTACTCCAGCACCGGGGAGCTGTTTTTT.

In regard to this clone: The junction departs from germline at one end; a sequencing error may be responsible. The V and J genes are TRBV7-7 and TRBJ2-3, with D perhaps matching TRBD1 (6 bases). The CDR3 contains 15 residues. The germline V gene encodes CDR1 SSHAT and CDR2 FNYEAQ (reference sequence). CDR3 nucleotide sequence: TGTGCTAGCAGCTTGGGGACACTCCACGGTGATACGCAGTATTTT. It codes for CASSLGTLHGDTQYF. Based on the CDR3 plus reference TRBV7-7 and TRBJ2-3, the full variable domain is GAGVSQSPRYKVTKRGQDVTLRCDPISSHATLYWYQQALGQGPEFLTYFNYEAQPDKSGLPSDRFSAERPEGSISTLTIQRTEQRDSAMYRCASSLGTLHGDTQYFGPGTRLTVL.

The gene calls are TRBV6-4 and TRBJ1-1, with D unresolved. There are 13 residues in the CDR3. Trimming cost V 2 bases and J 1 base, with 5 bases left between them. The V gene's germline CDR1 is MRHNA and CDR2 SNTAGT. CDR3 protein: CASSDEQNTEAFF. Here the CDR3 DNA reads TGTGCCAGCAGTGACGAGCAGAACACTGAAGCTTTCTTT.

As concerns this clone: A junction end diverges from the germline sequence, so it may reflect a read error. This chain joins TRBV5-1 and TRBJ2-2, with a possible D match to TRBD1 (6 bases). Per germline, CDR1 SGHRS and CDR2 YFSETQ. The CDR3 has 14 amino acids. For the CDR3, the DNA is TGCGCCAGCACCCCTGACAGGAACGCCGGGGAGCTGTTTTTT. Encoded protein: CASTPDRNAGELFF.

This CDR3 is CASSSTGALTEAFF. As DNA, the CDR3 is TGTGCCAGCAGTTCAACAGGGGCCCTCACTGAAGCTTTCTTT. The rearrangement joins TRBV6-5 to TRBJ1-1; 7 bases agree with TRBD1. Looked up from germline, CDR1 is MNHEY and CDR2 is SVGAGI. This CDR3 has 14 residues. Trimming at V came to 4 bases and at J to 4 bases, leaving 6 bases not matched to a gene.

This clone was counted a single time. The CDR3 spells CASSRAWEESNQPQHF. CDR3 coding DNA: TGTGCCAGCAGCCGCGCGTGGGAGGAGAGCAATCAGCCCCAGCATTTT. The chain uses TRBV27 and TRBJ1-5; the D is unclear. Germline V gene data show CDR1 as MNHEY and CDR2 as SMNVEV (reference sequence). V was clipped by 6 bases and J by 1 base, with 16 bases between them. The CDR3 has 16 amino acids.

V usage is TRBV2 and J usage is TRBJ1-1; no definite D call. V was pared by 3 bases and J by 1 base, with 9 bases between. CDR1 and CDR2 from the germline V gene are SNHLY and FYNNEI. The CDR3 has 14 residues. The CDR3 DNA reads TGTGCCAGCAGTGATCGGAGGGAGAACACTGAAGCTTTCTTT. Translated: CASSDRRENTEAFF.

The chain has TRBV6-5 and TRBJ1-5; possible D gene TRBD1, 6 bases. This CDR3 contains 14 residues. The germline V gene encodes CDR1 MNHEY and CDR2 SVGAGI. V lost 2 bases and J lost 7, with 12 bases in between. In nucleotides, the CDR3 is TGTGCCAGCAGTTACGTGGGGGCCGAGCAGCCCCAGCATTTT. It yields the protein CASSYVGAEQPQHF.

The V gene is TRBV7-2, the J gene TRBJ2-1, with D perhaps TRBD2 (5 bases). CDR3 length: 12 residues. Per the germline V gene, CDR1 is SGHTA and CDR2 is FQGNSA. V lost 3 bases and J lost 8, with 8 bases in between. CDR3 coding DNA: TGTGCCAGCAGCTTTCGGGGAGATGAGCAGTTCTTC. It encodes CASSFRGDEQFF.

The chain uses TRBV5-1 and TRBJ1-4; tentative D call: TRBD1 (6 bases). CDR3 length equals 16 residues. Germline loops: CDR1 SGHRS, CDR2 YFSETQ. V lost 4 bases to trimming and J lost 0 bases, with 13 bases between them. The CDR3 sequence: CASSLQQGATNEKLFF. The CDR3 DNA follows: TGCGCCAGCAGCCTACAACAGGGTGCAACTAATGAAAAACTGTTTTTT.

This chain links TRBV28 with TRBJ1-5, with D hard to call. Trimming took 6 bases from V and 7 from J, leaving 10 bases between them. In germline, CDR1 is MDHEN, CDR2 SYDVKM. The CDR3 spans 12 residues. The CDR3 protein is CASSVRGQPQHF. CDR3 nucleotides: TGTGCCAGCAGCGTAAGAGGGCAGCCCCAGCATTTT.